The 9 T cell receptor beta chains in this list originate from one sample, sequenced in a study of cytomegalovirus exposure and HLA in healthy donors. Produced via immunoSEQ multiplex PCR; TCRdb's table is partial and in-frame only. Counted here are a few hundred thousand clones, over 80% occurring once; the ten biggest clones make up approximately 1%. The sample taken for sequencing was PBMCs. Receptors originate from a woman between 18 and 29 years old in good health and CMV-seronegative.

The chain is built from TRBV25-1 and TRBJ2-2, with unresolved D. Trimming left V 3 bases short and J 7 bases short, with 9 bases between. The CDR3 loop spans 13 amino acids. Germline CDR1 is MGHDK and CDR2 is SYGVNS. CDR3 nucleotides: TGTGCCAGCAGTGAGATAAGGAGCGGGGAGCTGTTTTTT. Its translation: CASSEIRSGELFF.

The chain links TRBV25-1 to TRBJ2-1, with D maybe TRBD2 (6 bases). The germline V gene encodes CDR1 MGHDK and CDR2 SYGVNS. V was clipped by 0 bases and J by 2 bases, with 11 bases between them. This CDR3 is 16 amino acids long. Here the CDR3 reads CASSEYAGLAYNEQFF. In DNA form, the CDR3 reads TGTGCCAGCAGTGAATACGCGGGGCTTGCCTACAATGAGCAGTTCTTC.

The chain combines TRBV30 with TRBJ2-1; 8 nucleotides align to TRBD2. Germline-derived CDR1 and CDR2 are GTSNPN and SVGIG (reference sequence). Trimming cost V 0 bases and J 6 bases; bases outside gene matches: 7. This CDR3 region has 15 residues. The CDR3 DNA sequence: TGTGCCTGGAGTGTATCTGTGACTAGCGTCAATGAGCAGTTCTTC. It is translated as CAWSVSVTSVNEQFF.

The V and J genes are TRBV6-6 and TRBJ1-2, with D uncertain. The ends were cut back, 6 bases at V and 8 bases at J, with 22 bases in the middle. Germline values: CDR1 MNHNY, CDR2 SVGAGI (reference sequence). This CDR3 region has 15 residues. The CDR3, as DNA: TGTGCCAGCAGCACCGTGCGGGGAGGAGTGAGCGGCTACACCTTC. Residues: CASSTVRGGVSGYTF.

This rearrangement joins TRBV10-3 to TRBJ2-6; TRBD2 agrees at 9 bases. V shed 6 bases and J 2 bases; nucleotides not matched to a gene: 5. CDR1 and CDR2 (germline): ENHRY, SYGVKD. This CDR3 region has 16 residues. The CDR3 protein is CAIREAGGAGANVLTF. In DNA form, the CDR3 reads TGTGCCATCAGGGAAGCGGGAGGCGCTGGGGCCAACGTCCTGACTTTC.

The chain carries TRBV27 and TRBJ2-7; 9 bases align to TRBD2. V lost 0 bases and J lost 4; bases outside the gene matches: 10. This CDR3 spans 17 amino acids. In germline, CDR1 is MNHEY, CDR2 SMNVEV (reference sequence). The CDR3 loop is CASSLSSAGGPGYEQYF. The CDR3 DNA reads as TGTGCCAGCAGTTTATCGTCGGCGGGAGGGCCGGGGTACGAGCAGTACTTC.

The rearrangement uses TRBV21-1 and TRBJ1-5; whether TRBD1, the table's D call, matches the DNA was not checked. TRBV21-1 is noted as a pseudogene. The CDR3 runs to 14 residues. The CDR3 DNA reads TGTGCCAGCAGCAAAGGACAGGGGCTCCAGCCCCAGCATTTT. The encoded protein is CASSKGQGLQPQHF.

This sequence joins TRBV5-1 and TRBJ1-1; TRBD1 is a possible D gene (6 bases). CDR3 size: 16 residues. V was shortened by 0 bases and J by 4 bases, with 16 bases between the two germline ends. In germline, CDR1 is SGHRS, CDR2 YFSETQ. In DNA form, the CDR3 reads TGCGCCAGCAGCTTGGGGGCACAGGGATCCGGCACTGAAGCTTTCTTT. It specifies CASSLGAQGSGTEAFF.

The J gene is TRBJ1-3, the V gene TRBV5-1; D is ambiguous. The germline gives CDR1 SGHRS, CDR2 YFSETQ. The CDR3 has 15 residues. The ends were cut back, 0 bases at V and 8 bases at J, with 15 bases in the middle. The CDR3 DNA reads as TGCGCCAGCAGCTTGGATTTACAAGGAGTCTACACCATATATTTT. It codes for CASSLDLQGVYTIYF. The full variable domain, in which reference TRBV5-1 and TRBJ1-3 provide the parts outside the CDR3, is KAGVTQTPRYLIKTRGQQVTLSCSPISGHRSVSWYQQTPGQGLQFLFEYFSETQRNKGNFPGRFSGRQFSNSRSEMNVSTLELGDSALYLCASSLDLQGVYTIYFGEGSWLTVV.